This TCR beta chain was recorded in a study of regulatory T cells. The primer mix had 52 TRBV and 13 TRBJ primers. This table comes from immunoSEQ multiplex PCR, and its TCRdb copy is limited to in-frame clones, with some not included. This sample has about 20,000 clones, with over 85% found just once. Findings and caveats of the study: Patient repertoires had restricted TRB V-J pairs and skewed V and J usage, most in Tregs.

A remark on this clone: As yet, its antigen is unknown.

This TCR came from a child aged 2 to 10 with CD3G deficiency. The sequenced sample consisted of CD8+ T cells sorted from blood.

The DNA for the CDR3 is TGTGCCATCAAGCGAGACCCGGGACCTAACAATGAGCAGTTCTTC. Residues: CAIKRDPGPNNEQFF. The V call is TRBV10-3, the J call TRBJ2-1; D tentatively reads TRBD1 or TRBD2 (5 bases each). The V end lost 7 bases, the J end lost 5 bases, and 18 bases lay between the germline ends. Germline assignment: CDR1 ENHRY and CDR2 SYGVKD. The CDR3 contains 15 residues.